The 28 T cell receptor beta chains below come from one sample, sequenced in a study of T cells expressing NK-cell markers. TCRdb reprocessed the 5' RACE reads and stores each CDR3 protein as one record, lacking DNA. With 300,000 to 450,000 distinct CDR3 sequences in the sample, the ten largest clones hold roughly 5.5%. Material: blood T cells: a sorted CD56 or NKG2C T cell subset, CD4+ or CD8+ T cells, or bulk PBMC T cells (not recorded which). These TCRs come from a man aged 18-70 years in good health.

The V gene is TRBV20-1, the J gene TRBJ2-5; no DNA is available, so the TRBD1 call from TCRdb remains unchecked. The CDR3 consists of 15 residues. Per the germline V gene, CDR1 is DFQATT and CDR2 is SNEGSKA (reference sequence). The CDR3 spells CSARDGTGSQETQYF.

The chain couples TRBV4-1 to TRBJ1-2; as DNA is missing, the TRBD1 call by TCRdb cannot be tested. In germline, CDR1 is MGHRA, CDR2 YSYEKL. The CDR3 length is 16 residues. The CDR3: CASSQESTGAVYGYTF.

The chain employs TRBV5-1 and TRBJ1-2; the D call of TRBD1 rests on TCRdb alone, since no DNA is present to check it. This CDR3 region has 15 residues. Germline CDR1 is SGHRS and CDR2 is YFSETQ. The CDR3 sequence: CASSRAGAGGYGYTF.

J is TRBJ2-7 and V is TRBV3-1; checking the TCRdb D call of TRBD1 is not possible without DNA. The CDR3 contains 14 residues. In germline, CDR1 is LGHDT, CDR2 YNNKEL (reference sequence). CDR3 loop: CASSRGGSVKGQYF.

V and J are TRBV30 and TRBJ2-5; TCRdb outputs TRBD2, but without DNA this stays unchecked. Germline assignment: CDR1 GTSNPN and CDR2 SVGIG (reference sequence). This CDR3 comprises 14 residues. CDR3 amino acids: CAWSHRRARETQYF.

CDR3 sequence: CASSTRGHSKGDTQYF. The V and J genes are TRBV5-8 and TRBJ2-3; the TRBD1 assignment by TCRdb is unverifiable without DNA. The germline gives CDR1 SGHTS, CDR2 YDEGEE. This CDR3 has 16 residues.

This rearrangement joins TRBV4-1 to TRBJ2-3; TCRdb returns TRBD1, unconfirmable since there is no DNA. Germline assignment: CDR1 MGHRA and CDR2 YSYEKL. CDR3 size: 17 residues. CDR3 amino acids: CASSPGGGGPITDTQYF.

The rearrangement joins TRBV28 to TRBJ2-7; TCRdb reports TRBD1, a call that lacks DNA to check it against. Germline CDR1 is MDHEN and CDR2 is SYDVKM. The length of the CDR3 is 16 residues. CDR3 protein: CASSSGGTGRVYEQYF.

The J gene is TRBJ2-3, the V gene TRBV6-1; TCRdb gives TRBD2 as the D gene, but with no DNA this cannot be confirmed. Germline V gene data show CDR1 as MNHNS and CDR2 as SASEGT. The CDR3 runs 18 residues. This CDR3 is CASSGNSGGAGNTDTQYF.

This chain links TRBV7-9 with TRBJ2-2; the D call from TCRdb, TRBD2, cannot be confirmed without DNA. Germline V gene sequence: CDR1 SEHNR, CDR2 FQNEAQ (reference sequence). This CDR3 spans 17 amino acids. CDR3 sequence reads: CASSPPLAGDSTGELFF.

V usage is TRBV18 and J usage is TRBJ2-2; TCRdb's D gene call, TRBD2, goes unchecked for lack of DNA. The germline V gene encodes CDR1 KGHSH and CDR2 LQKENI. The length of the CDR3 is 16 residues. The CDR3 region is CASSPSFIGPTGELFF.

The genes are TRBV5-5 and TRBJ1-4. Germline V gene data show CDR1 as SGHKS and CDR2 as YYEKEE (reference sequence). The CDR3 extends over 15 amino acids. CDR3 residues: CASSLRRDSNEKLFF.

The V call is TRBV12-5, the J call TRBJ1-4; without DNA, the TCRdb call of TRBD1 cannot be checked. Looked up from germline, CDR1 is LGHNT and CDR2 is FRNRAP. This CDR3 is 16 amino acids long. The CDR3 loop reads CASGLVRQGFNEKLFF.

The rearrangement uses TRBV2 and TRBJ1-6; TCRdb's D call, TRBD1, is unchecked because there is no DNA. This CDR3 has 14 amino acids. CDR1 SNHLY and CDR2 FYNNEI come from the germline V gene. The CDR3 sequence is CASSPQGGNSPLHF.

The chain combines TRBV11-2 with TRBJ2-1; no DNA is available, so the TRBD2 call from TCRdb remains unchecked. The germline V gene encodes CDR1 SGHAT and CDR2 FQNNGV. This CDR3 comprises 14 residues. The CDR3 reads CASSLGQASNEQFF.

The genes are TRBV19 and TRBJ1-5. The CDR3 length is 13 residues. Per germline, CDR1 LNHDA and CDR2 SQIVND (reference sequence). The CDR3 sequence: CASKKGSYQPQHF. The full variable domain, its missing parts supplied by reference TRBV19 and TRBJ1-5, is DGGITQSPKYLFRKEGQNVTLSCEQNLNHDAMYWYRQDPGQGLRLIYYSQIVNDFQKGDIAEGYSVSREKKESFPLTVTSAQKNPTAFYLCASKKGSYQPQHFGDGTRLSIL.

The CDR3 sequence: CASSEWTGPNYGYTF. The J gene is TRBJ1-2, the V gene TRBV6-1; the D call from TCRdb, TRBD1, cannot be confirmed without DNA. The germline gives CDR1 MNHNS, CDR2 SASEGT. CDR3 length: 15 residues.

The genes are TRBV2 and TRBJ2-3; no DNA is available, so the TRBD2 call from TCRdb remains unchecked. The CDR3 contains 16 residues. Germline CDR1 and CDR2: SNHLY and FYNNEI. The CDR3 here is CASSSPPGGPTDTQYF.

The chain is built from TRBV6-2 or TRBV6-3 and TRBJ1-1; TCRdb lists TRBD1, though no DNA is available to test this call. The germline V gene has CDR1 MNHEY and CDR2 SVGEGT. CDR3 size: 17 residues. The CDR3 sequence is CASSSPRDRGRGTEAFF.

This sequence joins TRBV27 and TRBJ1-2; checking the TCRdb D call of TRBD1 is not possible without DNA. The V gene's germline CDR1 is MNHEY and CDR2 SMNVEV (reference sequence). The CDR3 covers 14 residues. The CDR3 is CASSLGRGQDGYTF.

CDR3 region: CASSFDPGRGQFF. The chain is built from TRBV5-5 and TRBJ2-1; the TCRdb call, TRBD1, lacks DNA for checking. CDR1 and CDR2 (germline): SGHKS, YYEKEE (reference sequence). The CDR3 covers 13 residues.

The V and J genes are TRBV12-3 or TRBV12-4 and TRBJ1-5; as DNA is missing, the TRBD1 call by TCRdb cannot be tested. The CDR3 is 14 amino acids. This chain's CDR3 is CASSSGQGNQPQHF.

V gene TRBV3-1 combines with J gene TRBJ2-2; TCRdb's assignment of TRBD2 cannot be checked, as there is no DNA. The CDR3 runs 18 residues. Germline V gene data show CDR1 as LGHDT and CDR2 as YNNKEL (reference sequence). The CDR3 spells CASSQGPAGTSVTGELFF.

This chain links TRBV12-3 or TRBV12-4 with TRBJ2-1; checking the TCRdb D call of TRBD2 is not possible without DNA. The CDR3 covers 17 residues. CDR3 loop: CASSSYTRLAAYNEQFF.

The chain combines TRBV7-9 with TRBJ1-4; as DNA is missing, the TRBD1 call by TCRdb cannot be tested. The CDR3 contains 17 residues. Germline V gene lookup returns CDR1 SEHNR and CDR2 FQNEAQ (reference sequence). CDR3: CASSLKITTGGNEKLFF.

The chain carries TRBV28 and TRBJ2-7; checking the TCRdb D call of TRBD1 is not possible without DNA. Germline-derived CDR1 and CDR2 are MDHEN and SYDVKM. This CDR3 is 14 amino acids long. The CDR3 is CASSLTARVREQYF.

The chain employs TRBV20-1 and TRBJ2-1. Germline V gene sequence: CDR1 DFQATT, CDR2 SNEGSKA (reference sequence). There are 14 residues in the CDR3. The CDR3 spells CSAIDTPVYNEQFF.

The V and J genes are TRBV7-9 and TRBJ2-5; the D call from TCRdb, TRBD1, cannot be confirmed without DNA. CDR1 is SEHNR, CDR2 FQNEAQ, per germline (reference sequence). The CDR3 spans 14 residues. CDR3 residues: CASRRKTGPETQYF. Full variable domain (missing parts from reference TRBV7-9 and TRBJ2-5): DTGVSQNPRHKITKRGQNVTFRCDPISEHNRLYWYRQTLGQGPEFLTYFQNEAQLEKSRLLSDRFSAERPKGSFSTLEIQRTEQGDSAMYLCASRRKTGPETQYFGPGTRLLVL.